The T cell receptor beta chain described here comes from a study of T-cell memory formation after mild COVID-19. Study at large: Clusters of TCRs were largely donor specific.

Points from the study as a whole: Memory cells collected pre-infection included some clones that later responded, suggesting cross-reactive memory joined. Among contracting clones, CD4+ were mainly CM/EM and CD8+ enriched in EMRA. There was a balanced CD4/CD8 profile in clones contracting day 15 to 85, and later expanders leaned CD4+.

Germline-derived CDR1 and CDR2 are SGHNT and YENEEA. V was cut by 0 bases and J by 4 bases, with 12 bases left in between. The CDR3 is made up of 15 amino acids. Via MiXCR, TCRdb re-called the 5' RACE reads, giving one row per CDR3 protein. The top ten hold roughly 13% of the sample, which has about 350,000 distinct CDR3 sequences, 25% to 30% seen once. As regards this clonotype: What it recognizes is unknown.

This sequence originates from an adult woman who had mild COVID-19 (a few samples of this study predate the infection). Cell type and time point are not known. Material: PBMCs or a T cell subset sorted from them (not recorded which). V and J are TRBV11-3 and TRBJ1-2; D uncertain. CDR3 loop: CASSLDSQWGYGYTF. CDR3 bases: TGTGCCAGCAGCTTAGATTCTCAATGGGGCTATGGCTACACCTTC.